This T cell receptor beta chain was recovered during a study of cytotoxic CD8 clonotypes in ibrutinib-treated CLL. This clone was picked up one time. Other DNA sequences from this sample encode an identical CDR3 as well. Clones were read by immunoSEQ multiplex PCR, and TCRdb kept only the in-frame ones, dropping some. The data contain roughly 170,000 clones, under 85% of them singletons. The CDR3 sequence is 13 residues long. V lost 2 bases and J 0 bases, leaving 4 bases between the germline ends. Germline assignment: CDR1 SEHNR and CDR2 FQNEAQ (reference sequence). The TCR originated in a human donor with chronic lymphocytic leukemia. The sample was PBMCs, taken after 24 months of ibrutinib treatment. The rearrangement joins TRBV7-9 to TRBJ1-1; unclear D gene. The CDR3 spells CASSLFMNTEAFF. The DNA of the CDR3 is TGTGCCAGCAGCTTATTCATGAACACTGAAGCTTTCTTT.